This T cell receptor beta chain was captured by sequencing in a study of shared clonotypes between healthy human individuals. Looking at the study overall: Per donor, CD8 memory used one plate, CD8 naive used two, CD4 memory used three and CD4 naive used three.

It was CD45RO-negative cells, positively selected for CCR7, that made up naive CD8 cells, with terminally differentiated effector memory CD45RA+ cells excluded. This clone was recorded only once. Its cognate antigen is unknown. Germline V gene lookup returns CDR1 SQVTM and CDR2 ANQGSEA. CDR3 length equals 11 residues. V lost 7 bases and J 6 bases, leaving 9 bases between the germline ends. TCRdb's table, derived via immunoSEQ multiplex PCR, lists solely in-frame clones and lacks some. The repertoire holds 650,000 to 800,000 clones, roughly 94% seen once, with approximately 24% in the top ten. Whole-study results and caveats: As a rule, naive subsets had a larger estimated richness than memory subsets. A limitation of the genetic and exposure-history diversity represented arose from few donors. When compared with the clonotypes that were shared by all four sorted-subset donors, the non-shared clonotypes turned out to have lower generation probabilities.

The chain carries TRBV29-1 and TRBJ2-2, with D unresolved. The sequence was collected from a man younger than 45 in good health. Sample: naive CD8+ T cells sorted from blood. This CDR3 reads CSAYYSGELFF. In nucleotides, the CDR3 is TGCAGCGCCTACTATTCCGGGGAGCTGTTTTTT.